This is a list of T cell receptor beta chains from one sample in a study of T cells in Graves' hyperthyroidism and ophthalmopathy. TCRdb recomputed calls from the multiplex PCR reads with MiXCR, one row per CDR3 protein. The sample lists 700,000 or so distinct CDR3 sequences; roughly 15% were seen once. The material sequenced was blood. These receptors were taken from a man between 18 and 29 years old with Graves' hyperthyroidism. Both conserved end residues are part of each CDR3. A D gene is named only where the DNA matches it firmly. Some rows have no size entry. The others give once, few or many, or a class for an expanded clone.

TRBV7-9,TRBD2,.,TRBJ2-1,CASIQRDHNEQFF,TGTGCCAGCATCCAGCGGGACCACAATGAGCAGTTCTTC
TRBV12-3/TRBV12-4,TRBD2,many,TRBJ2-1,CASSFSLAGRDEQFF,TGTGCCAGCAGTTTTTCACTAGCGGGAAGGGATGAGCAGTTCTTC
TRBV30,.,few,TRBJ2-7,CAWTGGWNEQYF,TGTGCCTGGACTGGGGGGTGGAACGAGCAGTACTTC
TRBV5-1,.,many,TRBJ2-1,CASSLGDKYNEQFF,TGCGCCAGCAGCTTAGGGGACAAGTACAATGAGCAGTTCTTC
TRBV11-2,.,many,TRBJ2-1,CASSWGRLTYNEQFF,TGTGCCAGCAGCTGGGGACGGCTCACCTACAATGAGCAGTTCTTC
TRBV7-9,.,many,TRBJ2-7,CASAGPSEQYF,TGTGCCAGCGCAGGCCCATCCGAGCAGTACTTC
TRBV10-2,.,.,TRBJ1-1,CAGRRYFWDTEAFF,TGCGCCGGACGCAGGTATTTTTGGGACACTGAAGCTTTCTTT
TRBV28,.,few,TRBJ2-3,CASSPLGGRGTDTQYF,TGTGCCAGCAGTCCGCTCGGGGGGCGGGGCACAGATACGCAGTATTTT
TRBV13,TRBD1,many,TRBJ1-2,CASSSAPGTVINYGYTF,TGTGCCAGCAGCTCAGCACCCGGGACAGTAATTAACTATGGCTACACCTTC
TRBV7-2,TRBD2,.,TRBJ2-1,CASSFSGGGDEQFF,TGTGCCAGCAGCTTCTCGGGTGGGGGGGATGAGCAGTTCTTC
TRBV14,.,many,TRBJ2-7,CASSQVPGATYEQYF,TGTGCCAGCAGCCAAGTACCCGGGGCAACCTACGAGCAGTACTTC
TRBV11-2,.,many,TRBJ2-7,CASTSRVLSLEQYF,TGTGCCAGCACCTCGAGGGTTTTGAGTCTCGAGCAGTACTTC
TRBV7-3,TRBD1,many,TRBJ2-7,CASSPTGGVQYF,TGTGCCAGCAGCCCTACAGGGGGCGTGCAGTACTTC
TRBV12-3/TRBV12-4,.,few,TRBJ2-5,CASSGLDSLYQETQYF,TGTGCCAGCAGTGGACTGGACAGCCTGTACCAAGAGACCCAGTACTTC
TRBV12-3/TRBV12-4,TRBD1,many,TRBJ2-7,CASSPDRDGFEQYF,TGTGCCAGCAGTCCAGACAGGGATGGGTTCGAGCAGTACTTC
TRBV28,TRBD2,many,TRBJ2-3,CASSLLAGVLTDTQYF,TGTGCCAGCAGTTTGCTAGCGGGAGTCCTCACAGATACGCAGTATTTT
TRBV6-1,.,few,TRBJ1-4,CASSLVGHGKLFF,TGTGCCAGCAGTCTGGTGGGTCACGGAAAACTGTTTTTT
TRBV12-3/TRBV12-4,TRBD2,many,TRBJ2-1,CASRNGLAGVNEQFF,TGTGCCAGCAGAAACGGACTAGCGGGAGTGAATGAGCAGTTCTTC
TRBV12-3/TRBV12-4,TRBD2,.,TRBJ2-4,CASSLGVGGFKNIQYF,TGTGCCAGCAGTCTTGGGGTGGGGGGGTTCAAAAACATTCAGTACTTC
TRBV7-9,.,few,TRBJ2-1,CASSLVQGYNEQFF,TGTGCCAGCAGCCTCGTACAGGGTTACAATGAGCAGTTCTTC
TRBV5-1,.,few,TRBJ1-1,CASSSGKGAEAFF,TGCGCCAGCAGCTCCGGGAAGGGCGCTGAAGCTTTCTTT
TRBV30,.,once,TRBJ2-7,CAWSVELSYEQYF,TGTGCCTGGAGTGTGGAACTTTCCTACGAGCAGTACTTC
TRBV6-1,.,.,TRBJ2-3,CASSAGVSTDTQYF,TGTGCCAGCTCAGCCGGGGTTAGCACAGATACGCAGTATTTT
TRBV7-3,.,few,TRBJ2-3,CASRDENTDTQYF,TGTGCCAGCCGGGACGAAAACACAGATACGCAGTATTTT
TRBV18,TRBD2,many,TRBJ2-7,CASSPPGRELSYEQYF,TGTGCCAGCTCACCACCTGGGCGGGAGCTCTCCTACGAGCAGTACTTC
TRBV28,TRBD2,many,TRBJ2-3,CASSFRTSGRASTDTQYF,TGTGCCAGCAGTTTTCGAACTAGCGGTAGAGCTAGCACAGATACGCAGTATTTT
TRBV6-5,.,.,TRBJ2-6,CASSYSVLFLTFSGANVLTF,TGTGCCAGCAGTTACTCTGTTCTCTTCCTCACCTTCTCTGGGGCCAACGTCCTGACTTTC
TRBV9,TRBD1,.,TRBJ2-5,CASSVDSPGQGQETQYF,TGTGCCAGCAGCGTAGACAGTCCAGGACAGGGTCAAGAGACCCAGTACTTC
TRBV12-3/TRBV12-4,TRBD2,many,TRBJ2-7,CASGPTSGTSYEQYF,TGTGCCAGCGGACCGACTAGCGGGACCTCCTACGAGCAGTACTTC
TRBV5-5,TRBD1,.,TRBJ2-5,CASSFRQGVEEETQYF,TGTGCCAGCAGCTTCCGACAGGGAGTGGAGGAAGAGACCCAGTACTTC
TRBV12-3/TRBV12-4,TRBD1,few,TRBJ1-6,CASNPTGDSPLHF,TGTGCCAGCAACCCCACAGGGGATTCACCCCTCCACTTT
TRBV2,TRBD1,few,TRBJ1-2,CASSSGQGEAGYTF,TGTGCCAGCAGTTCCGGACAGGGGGAGGCTGGCTACACCTTC
TRBV2,TRBD1,.,TRBJ2-5,CASRRQGLETQYF,TGTGCCAGCAGGCGACAGGGTTTAGAGACCCAGTACTTC
TRBV12-5,TRBD1,few,TRBJ1-2,CASGLEGQGSDYGYTF,TGTGCTAGTGGTTTAGAGGGACAGGGGAGCGACTATGGCTACACCTTC
TRBV29-1,TRBD1,.,TRBJ2-4,CSVGYSRGRGNIQYF,TGCAGCGTTGGGTATTCGAGGGGGCGCGGGAACATTCAGTACTTC
TRBV30,TRBD1,.,TRBJ2-7,CAWRTGVFGEQYF,TGTGCCTGGAGGACAGGGGTCTTCGGCGAGCAGTACTTC
TRBV18,.,few,TRBJ1-2,CASSPPERGASYGYTF,TGTGCCAGCTCACCACCGGAACGGGGCGCAAGCTATGGCTACACCTTC
TRBV7-8,TRBD2,many,TRBJ2-1,CASSLEAGNEQFF,TGTGCCAGCAGCTTAGAAGCGGGAAATGAGCAGTTCTTC
TRBV2,.,many,TRBJ2-7,CATAGTLFYEQYF,TGTGCCACCGCCGGGACCCTATTCTACGAGCAGTACTTC
TRBV6-2/TRBV6-3,.,.,TRBJ1-5,CASSDRNQPQHF,TGTGCCAGCAGTGACCGCAATCAGCCCCAGCATTTT
TRBV20-1,.,once,TRBJ2-5,CSARRDSRETQYF,TGCAGTGCCCGCCGGGACTCCAGAGAGACCCAGTACTTC
TRBV28,.,many,TRBJ2-7,CASSETETYEQYF,TGTGCCAGCAGTGAGACAGAAACCTACGAGCAGTACTTC
TRBV20-1,TRBD2,.,TRBJ2-1,CSARLSGRGWGNEQFF,TGCAGTGCTAGACTTAGCGGGAGAGGTTGGGGGAATGAGCAGTTCTTC
TRBV28,.,few,TRBJ2-6,CASSSSGSGANVLTF,TGTGCCAGCAGTTCCTCAGGGTCTGGGGCCAACGTCCTGACTTTC
TRBV30,.,many,TRBJ2-7,CAWSDTFYEQYF,TGTGCCTGGAGTGACACCTTCTACGAGCAGTACTTC
TRBV29-1,TRBD1,.,TRBJ2-1,CSGDRGRGNEQFF,TGCAGTGGGGACAGGGGGCGCGGCAATGAGCAGTTCTTC
TRBV12-3/TRBV12-4,TRBD2,many,TRBJ2-3,CASSSTSGSPPSTDTQYF,TGTGCCAGCAGTAGCACTAGCGGGAGTCCTCCTAGCACAGATACGCAGTATTTT
TRBV28,.,many,TRBJ2-1,CASNPAGLRQFF,TGTGCCAGCAATCCGGCGGGTTTAAGACAGTTCTTC
TRBV3-1,TRBD2,few,TRBJ2-2,CASSQKGLYTGELFF,TGTGCCAGCAGCCAAAAGGGACTATACACCGGGGAGCTGTTTTTT
TRBV5-1,.,many,TRBJ2-1,CASSLSLQGNSYNEQFF,TGCGCCAGCAGCTTGTCTCTTCAGGGGAACTCCTACAATGAGCAGTTCTTC
TRBV20-1,TRBD2,.,TRBJ2-3,CSGHRSGTRTDTQYF,TGCAGCGGCCATAGAAGCGGGACGCGCACAGATACGCAGTATTTT
TRBV28,.,.,TRBJ2-2,CASSLGRRDTGELFF,TGTGCCAGCAGTTTGGGCAGGAGAGACACCGGGGAGCTGTTTTTT